The source of this TCR beta chain is a study of OX40 agonist ivuxolimab in advanced cancers. The V gene lost 1 base and the J gene lost 4 bases, with 13 bases spanning the gap. CDR1 and CDR2 (germline): SGHDN, FVKESK. The CDR3 length is 15 residues. Sequencing was performed with immunoSEQ multiplex PCR; in TCRdb, only in-frame clones are kept and a portion is missing. This table has 65,000 or so clones, roughly 85% appearing once. The sample here was CD4+ or CD8+ T cells sorted from blood, taken in a trial of the OX40 agonist ivuxolimab. The TCR comes from an adult with an advanced solid tumor such as melanoma, head and neck, liver or kidney cancer. The chain couples TRBV14 to TRBJ1-1, with TRBD1 as a possible D gene (6 bases). CDR3 amino acids: CASSQVTGWSTEAFF. CDR3 in DNA: TGTGCCAGCAGCCAAGTGACAGGATGGTCCACTGAAGCTTTCTTT.